The 20 T cell receptor beta chains below come from one sample, sequenced in a study of monozygotic twins with inflammatory bowel disease (dated by TCRdb to the late 2010s). The library was produced with 5' RACE. For sequencing, an Illumina HiSeq 2500 was employed. TCRdb reprocessed the reads and assigns one entry to each CDR3 protein sequence, leaving out DNA. The sample has some 200,000 distinct CDR3 sequences on record. Clones ranked in the top ten supply 1.6% of the sample. Input material: blood. The receptors here all came from a human donor with ulcerative colitis or Crohn's disease, or a healthy co-twin of an affected twin (not recorded which).

The gene calls are TRBV20-1 and TRBJ1-1; the D call from TCRdb, TRBD1, cannot be confirmed without DNA. Germline loops: CDR1 DFQATT, CDR2 SNEGSKA (reference sequence). This CDR3 has 13 amino acids. The CDR3 here is CSARQAFGTEAFF.

The V gene is TRBV20-1, the J gene TRBJ2-7; the D call from TCRdb, TRBD2, cannot be confirmed without DNA. Germline CDR1 is DFQATT and CDR2 is SNEGSKA (reference sequence). The CDR3 extends over 13 amino acids. CDR3 protein: CSATRDFPYEQYF.

V and J are TRBV4-1 and TRBJ2-7; lacking DNA, the TRBD2 call made by TCRdb goes unchecked. In germline, CDR1 is MGHRA, CDR2 YSYEKL. This CDR3 comprises 15 residues. The CDR3 sequence: CASSQGRGGAYEQYF.

The chain is built from TRBV5-1 and TRBJ2-7; TCRdb picks TRBD2, but there is no DNA to check that call. The CDR3 is made up of 16 amino acids. Germline CDR1 is SGHRS and CDR2 is YFSETQ. CDR3: CASSPTLGTSHYEQYF.

This chain connects TRBV29-1 to TRBJ1-1; TCRdb's D call, TRBD1, is unchecked because there is no DNA. Germline V gene data show CDR1 as SQVTM and CDR2 as ANQGSEA. CDR3 size: 13 residues. CDR3 in amino acids: CSVRGHYNTEAFF.

The gene calls are TRBV20-1 and TRBJ2-3; the TCRdb D gene call, TRBD2, has no DNA to confirm it. CDR1 DFQATT and CDR2 SNEGSKA come from the germline V gene (reference sequence). The CDR3 contains 16 residues. CDR3: CSARGPSGGEHGTQYF.

V and J are TRBV27 and TRBJ1-1. The germline gives CDR1 MNHEY, CDR2 SMNVEV (reference sequence). The CDR3 totals 16 residues. The CDR3 sequence is CASSHQRITPNTEAFF.

This chain connects TRBV29-1 to TRBJ1-1. CDR3 size: 13 residues. Germline CDR1 reads SQVTM; CDR2 reads ANQGSEA. CDR3: CSVGPRPNTEAFF.

The V gene is TRBV20-1, the J gene TRBJ2-7; TCRdb lists TRBD1, though no DNA is available to test this call. Germline lookup yields CDR1 DFQATT and CDR2 SNEGSKA (reference sequence). The CDR3 covers 13 residues. The CDR3 sequence is CSAPPGQGYEQYF.

The chain links TRBV5-6 to TRBJ1-5; no DNA is available, so the TRBD1 call from TCRdb remains unchecked. The CDR3 length is 16 residues. CDR1 SGHDT and CDR2 YYEEEE come from the germline V gene. CDR3 sequence reads: CASSLNRDRVQQPQHF.

The gene calls are TRBV10-3 and TRBJ2-7; TCRdb proposes TRBD1, but this gene call is untestable without DNA. This CDR3 has 16 amino acids. The germline V gene encodes CDR1 ENHRY and CDR2 SYGVKD. The CDR3: CAISEVPRGRSYEQYF.

The CDR3 here is CASSLELQETQYF. The chain recombines TRBV5-1 with TRBJ2-5. Per germline, CDR1 SGHRS and CDR2 YFSETQ. There are 13 residues in the CDR3.

The gene calls are TRBV20-1 and TRBJ2-7; TCRdb indicates TRBD1, and absent DNA this call remains unverified. The CDR3 consists of 15 residues. CDR1 is DFQATT and CDR2 is SNEGSKA in the germline V gene (reference sequence). The CDR3 protein is CSAAGQGTGGYEQYF.

V gene TRBV20-1 combines with J gene TRBJ2-1; checking the TCRdb D call of TRBD1 is not possible without DNA. The CDR3 spans 16 residues. Germline V gene data show CDR1 as DFQATT and CDR2 as SNEGSKA (reference sequence). The CDR3 is CSARDPDQGGYNEQFF.

The genes are TRBV15 and TRBJ2-6. This CDR3 has 14 amino acids. Germline V gives CDR1 LNHNV, CDR2 YYDKDF (reference sequence). The CDR3 sequence is CATERDAGANVLTF.

This chain joins TRBV7-9 and TRBJ1-3; TCRdb reports TRBD1, a call that lacks DNA to check it against. Germline V gene lookup returns CDR1 SEHNR and CDR2 FQNEAQ (reference sequence). The CDR3 sequence is 14 residues long. CDR3: CASSPGTGGNTIYF.

The V and J genes are TRBV18 and TRBJ1-3; absent DNA, TCRdb's TRBD1 call cannot be checked. The CDR3 has 16 residues. Germline CDR1 reads KGHSH; CDR2 reads LQKENI. The CDR3: CASSPGDSRSGNTIYF.

The rearrangement links TRBV19 to TRBJ2-5; TCRdb returns TRBD1, unconfirmable since there is no DNA. In germline, CDR1 is LNHDA, CDR2 SQIVND (reference sequence). The CDR3 covers 13 residues. CDR3 amino acids: CASSYDREETQYF.

V and J are TRBV7-9 and TRBJ2-2; with no DNA, the TCRdb D assignment of TRBD1 cannot be verified. This CDR3 has 15 residues. Germline V lookup: CDR1 SEHNR, CDR2 FQNEAQ (reference sequence). The CDR3 reads CASSSQGRLTGELFF.

J is TRBJ1-1 and V is TRBV3-1; the D call from TCRdb, TRBD1, cannot be confirmed without DNA. The CDR3 runs to 13 residues. Germline CDR1 and CDR2: LGHDT and YNNKEL (reference sequence). The CDR3 protein is CASSLSKGSGAFF. Full variable domain (missing parts from reference TRBV3-1 and TRBJ1-1): DTAVSQTPKYLVTQMGNDKSIKCEQNLGHDTMYWYKQDSKKFLKIMFSYNNKELIINETVPNRFSPKSPDKAHLNLHINSLELGDSAVYFCASSLSKGSGAFFGQGTRLTVV.